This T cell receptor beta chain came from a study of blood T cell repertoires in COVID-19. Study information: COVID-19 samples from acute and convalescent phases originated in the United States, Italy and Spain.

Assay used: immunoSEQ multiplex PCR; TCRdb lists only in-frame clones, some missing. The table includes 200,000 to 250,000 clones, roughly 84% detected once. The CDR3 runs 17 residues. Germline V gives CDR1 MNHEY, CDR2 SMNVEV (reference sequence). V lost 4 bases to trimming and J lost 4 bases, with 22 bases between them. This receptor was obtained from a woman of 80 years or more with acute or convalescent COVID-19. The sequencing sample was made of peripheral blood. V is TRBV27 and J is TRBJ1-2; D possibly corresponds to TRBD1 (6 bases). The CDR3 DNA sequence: TGTGCCAGCAGTTCCGGGACAACGGTCCCCACGGGCTATGGCTACACCTTC. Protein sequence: CASSSGTTVPTGYGYTF.